This T cell receptor beta chain was captured in a study of cytomegalovirus exposure and HLA in healthy donors. Whole-study context: From HLA-typed donors, an early data release held around 80 million unique TCRs. Broader study findings: The study put under 200 TCR beta chains on its list as cytomegalovirus-associated. A later examination showed that TCR association rates differed by HLA locus, with DRB1 most and HLA-C fewest. Follow-up analysis seemed to connect common viral pathogens with several of the most significant clusters identified.

On this clone itself: The antigen is undetermined.

The PCR employed 60 Vbeta primers together with 13 Jbeta primers. Produced via immunoSEQ multiplex PCR; TCRdb's table is partial and in-frame only. The sample shows around 94,000 clones, around four fifths of them seen only once. This CDR3 has 12 residues. Trimming removed 4 bases from V and 5 bases from J, with 6 bases in between. Germline V gene sequence: CDR1 SGHNT, CDR2 YYREEE (reference sequence). The J gene is TRBJ2-2, the V gene TRBV5-4; D unclear. Material: PBMCs. This clonotype was obtained from a man aged 35 to 55 in good health and CMV-seronegative. DNA of the CDR3: TGTGCCAGCAGCATGGCAACCGGGGAGCTGTTTTTT. Encoded protein: CASSMATGELFF.